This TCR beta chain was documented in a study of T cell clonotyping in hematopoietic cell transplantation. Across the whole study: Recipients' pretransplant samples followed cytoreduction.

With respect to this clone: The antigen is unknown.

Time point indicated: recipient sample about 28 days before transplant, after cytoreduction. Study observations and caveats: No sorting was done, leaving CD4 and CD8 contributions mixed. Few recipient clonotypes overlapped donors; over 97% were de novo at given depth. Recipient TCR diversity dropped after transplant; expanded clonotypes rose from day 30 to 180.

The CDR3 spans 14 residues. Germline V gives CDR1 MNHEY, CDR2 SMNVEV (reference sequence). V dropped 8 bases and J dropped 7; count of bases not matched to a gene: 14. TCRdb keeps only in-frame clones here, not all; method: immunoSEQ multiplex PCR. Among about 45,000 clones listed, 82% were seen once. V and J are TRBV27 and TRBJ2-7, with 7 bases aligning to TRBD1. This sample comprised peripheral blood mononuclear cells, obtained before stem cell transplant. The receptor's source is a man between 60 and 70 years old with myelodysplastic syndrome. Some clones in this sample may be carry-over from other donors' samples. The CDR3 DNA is TGTGCCAGCCGCCCCGGACAGGTTTCGGGGGAGCAGTACTTC. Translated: CASRPGQVSGEQYF.